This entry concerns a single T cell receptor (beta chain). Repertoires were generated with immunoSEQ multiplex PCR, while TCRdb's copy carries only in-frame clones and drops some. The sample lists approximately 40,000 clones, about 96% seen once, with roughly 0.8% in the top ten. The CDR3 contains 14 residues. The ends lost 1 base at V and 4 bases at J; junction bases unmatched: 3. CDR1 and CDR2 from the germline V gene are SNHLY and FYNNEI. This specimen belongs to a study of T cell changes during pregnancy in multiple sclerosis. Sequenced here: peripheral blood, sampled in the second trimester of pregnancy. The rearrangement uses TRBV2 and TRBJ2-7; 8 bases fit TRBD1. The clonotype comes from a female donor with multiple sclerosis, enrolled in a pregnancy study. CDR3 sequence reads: CASSEGTGIYEQYF. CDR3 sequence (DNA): TGTGCCAGCAGTGAAGGGACAGGGATTTACGAGCAGTACTTC. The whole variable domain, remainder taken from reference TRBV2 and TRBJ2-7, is EPEVTQTPSHQVTQMGQEVILRCVPISNHLYFYWYRQILGQKVEFLVSFYNNEISEKSEIFDDQFSVERPDGSNFTLKIRSTKLEDSAMYFCASSEGTGIYEQYFGPGTRLTVT.